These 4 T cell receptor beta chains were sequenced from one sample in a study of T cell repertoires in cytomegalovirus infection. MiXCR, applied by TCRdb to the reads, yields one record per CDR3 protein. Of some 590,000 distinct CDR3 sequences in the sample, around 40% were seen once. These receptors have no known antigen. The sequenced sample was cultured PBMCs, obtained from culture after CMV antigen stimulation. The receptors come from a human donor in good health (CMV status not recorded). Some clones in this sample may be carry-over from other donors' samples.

Written as DNA, the CDR3 is TGCGCCAGCAGCCCCGGTGGTGGGGATTGGAACACCGGGGAGCTGTTTTTT. Encoded protein: CASSPGGGDWNTGELFF. The chain uses TRBV5-1 and TRBJ2-2, with D hard to call. The V and J ends lost 4 bases and 1 base respectively, with 17 bases between them. The CDR3 length is 17 residues. CDR1 and CDR2 (germline): SGHRS, YFSETQ.

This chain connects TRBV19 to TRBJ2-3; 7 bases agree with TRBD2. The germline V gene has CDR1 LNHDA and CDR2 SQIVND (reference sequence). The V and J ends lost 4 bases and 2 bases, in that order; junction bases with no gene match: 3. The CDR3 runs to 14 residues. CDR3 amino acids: CASSKRGSTDTQYF. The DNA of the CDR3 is TGTGCCAGTAGTAAGCGGGGATCCACAGATACGCAGTATTTT.

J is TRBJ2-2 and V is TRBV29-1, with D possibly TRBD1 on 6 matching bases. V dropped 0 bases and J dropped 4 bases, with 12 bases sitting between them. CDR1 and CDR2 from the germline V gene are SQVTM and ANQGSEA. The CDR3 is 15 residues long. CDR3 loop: CSVEDWDTLTGELFF. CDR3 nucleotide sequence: TGCAGCGTTGAAGATTGGGACACCCTCACCGGGGAGCTGTTTTTT.

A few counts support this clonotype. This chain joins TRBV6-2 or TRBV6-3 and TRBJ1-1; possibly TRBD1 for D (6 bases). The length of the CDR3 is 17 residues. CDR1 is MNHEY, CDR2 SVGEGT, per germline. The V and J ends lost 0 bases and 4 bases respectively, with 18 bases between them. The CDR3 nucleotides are TGTGCCAGCAGTTACTCCCCGGACAGAAGCATTCCCACTGAAGCTTTCTTT. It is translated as CASSYSPDRSIPTEAFF.